The next 28 T cell receptor beta chains were all read from a single sample in a study of cytomegalovirus exposure and HLA in healthy donors (dated by TCRdb to about 2017). The library was made by the immunoSEQ multiplex PCR assay. In its TCRdb copy, this immuneACCESS table keeps in-frame sequences only and misses some clones. Where compared with another copy, unresolved V genes explain less than half of these, and the others have no known cause. Present in this sample are under 400,000 clones, roughly 88% of which were seen just once. 0.65% to 0.95% of the sample comes from the top ten. The sample comprised PBMCs. The source of these receptors is a woman aged 18-29 years in good health and CMV-seronegative.

This sequence joins TRBV7-9 and TRBJ1-1; D gene ambiguous. V was clipped by 4 bases and J by 0 bases, with 6 bases between them. CDR1 SEHNR and CDR2 FQNEAQ come from the germline V gene (reference sequence). The CDR3 contains 13 residues. CDR3 in amino acids: CASSSQLNTEAFF. CDR3 DNA: TGTGCCAGCAGCTCACAGCTGAACACTGAAGCTTTCTTT.

This clone showed up just once. The gene calls are TRBV15 and TRBJ1-4; D might be TRBD1 (5 bases). The germline CDR1 and CDR2 sequences are LNHNV and YYDKDF (reference sequence). The CDR3 totals 16 residues. Trimming cost V 3 bases and J 5 bases, with 16 bases left between them. CDR3 residues: CATSRLETDTNEKLFF. The CDR3 bases are TGTGCCACCAGCAGGCTGGAGACAGACACAAATGAAAAACTGTTTTTT.

This clone was detected only a few times. The CDR3 loop reads CASSHGWPGLAHNEQFF. DNA of the CDR3: TGCGCCAGCAGCCACGGCTGGCCGGGACTAGCCCACAATGAGCAGTTCTTC. The chain couples TRBV4-1 to TRBJ2-1, with 9 bases matching TRBD2. This CDR3 is 17 amino acids long. The ends lost 3 bases at V and 5 bases at J; junction bases unmatched: 11. Germline CDR1 is MGHRA and CDR2 is YSYEKL.

The chain carries TRBV7-2 and TRBJ2-7; 11 bases are shared with TRBD2. This CDR3 spans 15 amino acids. Germline CDR1 SGHTA, CDR2 FQGNSA. J lost 5 bases, V lost 5 bases, and 8 bases had no gene match. CDR3 region: CASSAQTSGVDEQYF. In DNA, the CDR3 is TGTGCCAGCAGCGCCCAGACTAGCGGGGTGGACGAGCAGTACTTC.

The rearrangement uses TRBV28 and TRBJ1-1; tentatively, D is TRBD1 (5 bases). Looked up from germline, CDR1 is MDHEN and CDR2 is SYDVKM. The germline V and J ends were trimmed by 4 bases and 5 bases, with 8 bases remaining between them. The CDR3 consists of 12 residues. CDR3 residues: CASSSGATEAFF. The CDR3 DNA follows: TGTGCCAGCAGTTCTGGGGCTACTGAAGCTTTCTTT. Looking up the rest from reference TRBV28 and TRBJ1-1 gives the full variable domain: DVKVTQSSRYLVKRTGEKVFLECVQDMDHENMFWYRQDPGLGLRLIYFSYDVKMKEKGDIPEGYSVSREKKERFSLILESASTNQTSMYLCASSSGATEAFFGQGTRLTVV.

The chain joins TRBV13 to TRBJ2-7; 7 bases line up with TRBD1. CDR3 length: 14 residues. Trimming removed 5 bases from V and 3 bases from J; junction bases left unmatched: 7. The germline gives CDR1 PRHDT, CDR2 FYEKMQ (reference sequence). The CDR3 bases are TGTGCCAGCAGCGACGGGACAGTCAACTACGAGCAGTACTTC. It specifies CASSDGTVNYEQYF.

J is TRBJ2-7 and V is TRBV10-2, with 8 positions matching TRBD1. Germline values: CDR1 WSHSY, CDR2 SAAADI. This CDR3 is built from 15 residues. V lost 6 bases to trimming and J lost 0 bases; unmatched junction nucleotides: 7. The CDR3 protein is CASRTGQGGSYEQYF. The CDR3 bases are TGCGCCAGCAGGACCGGACAGGGAGGCTCCTACGAGCAGTACTTC.

The rearrangement uses TRBV9 and TRBJ2-1, with 16 bases aligning to TRBD2. From germline, CDR1 is SGDLS and CDR2 YYNGEE. After removal of 0 bases from V and 7 bases from J, the junction contained 10 bases not matched to a gene. This CDR3 has 19 amino acids. The CDR3 DNA follows: TGTGCCAGCAGCGTAGCTAAGGGGACTAGCGGGAGGGCCAGGAATGAGCAGTTCTTC. It specifies CASSVAKGTSGRARNEQFF.

The chain combines TRBV27 with TRBJ2-7; D is undetermined. V lost 5 bases, J lost 2 bases, and 19 bases lay in between. The length of the CDR3 is 16 residues. Germline V gives CDR1 MNHEY, CDR2 SMNVEV (reference sequence). CDR3 sequence reads: CASSPNKETVPYEQYF. CDR3 DNA sequence: TGTGCCAGCAGTCCCAACAAGGAAACAGTCCCCTACGAGCAGTACTTC.

V gene TRBV2 combines with J gene TRBJ1-1, with 9 nucleotides matching TRBD1. Germline trimming cut 5 bases from V and 3 bases from J; bases unmatched to any gene: 4. This CDR3 comprises 14 residues. CDR1 and CDR2 (germline): SNHLY, FYNNEI. CDR3 bases: TGTGCCAGCAGTTGGGACAGGGAGTACACTGAAGCTTTCTTT. Protein: CASSWDREYTEAFF.

The table lists this clone with a count of one. The chain is built from TRBV7-9 and TRBJ1-5; 7 positions match TRBD1. The germline CDR1 and CDR2 sequences are SEHNR and FQNEAQ (reference sequence). V lost 9 bases to trimming and J lost 0 bases; unmatched junction nucleotides: 5. The CDR3 runs to 14 residues. In DNA form, the CDR3 reads TGTGCCAGTCACCAGGGGGGTAGCAATCAGCCCCAGCATTTT. Its protein product is CASHQGGSNQPQHF.

To note about this clone: A much larger clonotype is one base distant, so this may be a read error. The chain recombines TRBV30 with TRBJ1-1, with a possible D match to TRBD1 (5 bases). The CDR3 has 13 amino acids. Germline V gene sequence: CDR1 GTSNPN, CDR2 SVGIG (reference sequence). Trimming cost V 8 bases and J 4 bases, with 17 bases left between them. In DNA, the CDR3 is TGTGCCGACATCACGGGTCAGGGCACTGAAGCTTTCTTT. It specifies CADITGQGTEAFF.

This clone showed up just a few times. The chain links TRBV7-9 to TRBJ2-2, with 8 bases identical to TRBD2. The germline V gene has CDR1 SEHNR and CDR2 FQNEAQ (reference sequence). This CDR3 contains 14 residues. Trimming took 7 bases from V and 4 from J; bases not matched to a gene: 5. CDR3 residues: CASIREGLTGELFF. CDR3 DNA sequence: TGTGCCAGCATCCGGGAGGGCCTCACCGGGGAGCTGTTTTTT.

V and J are TRBV4-1 and TRBJ1-6; the match to TRBD1 covers 7 bases. The CDR3 runs to 15 residues. The V segment lost 4 bases and the J segment 7 bases; nucleotides outside the gene matches: 7. Germline V gene data show CDR1 as MGHRA and CDR2 as YSYEKL. CDR3 in amino acids: CASSLSGDSNSPLHF. For the CDR3, the DNA is TGCGCCAGCAGCCTTTCGGGGGACAGCAATTCACCCCTCCACTTT.

This rearrangement joins TRBV14 to TRBJ2-7; 9 positions agree with TRBD1. V was pared by 1 base and J by 6 bases, with 7 bases of the junction left unmatched. Germline V CDR1 and CDR2: SGHDN, FVKESK. This CDR3 has 15 residues. The CDR3 DNA follows: TGTGCCAGCAGCCAAGCTTCAATGACAGGGGGCGAGCAGTACTTC. Translated, it gives CASSQASMTGGEQYF. The whole variable domain, remainder taken from reference TRBV14 and TRBJ2-7, is EAGVTQFPSHSVIEKGQTVTLRCDPISGHDNLYWYRRVMGKEIKFLLHFVKESKQDESGMPNNRFLAERTGGTYSTLKVQPAELEDSGVYFCASSQASMTGGEQYFGPGTRLTVT.

V gene TRBV12-5 combines with J gene TRBJ1-2; D perhaps matches TRBD1 (5 bases). The germline V and J ends were trimmed by 6 bases and 2 bases, with 16 bases remaining between them. Germline V lookup: CDR1 LGHNT, CDR2 FRNRAP. This CDR3 is built from 15 residues. The CDR3 here is CASGPPGGGNYGYTF. The CDR3 DNA follows: TGTGCTAGTGGCCCTCCCGGCGGGGGGAACTATGGCTACACCTTC.

This sequence joins TRBV27 and TRBJ1-4; D is undetermined. This CDR3 is 12 amino acids long. Germline V lookup: CDR1 MNHEY, CDR2 SMNVEV (reference sequence). Trimming removed 8 bases at V and 6 bases at J, with 10 bases between. CDR3 nucleotide sequence: TGTGCCAGCGGCGGTAGCCATGAAAAACTGTTTTTT. It translates to CASGGSHEKLFF.

The chain uses TRBV6-6 and TRBJ2-3, with 9 bases aligning to TRBD2. Trimming cost V 4 bases and J 7 bases; bases outside gene matches: 12. CDR3 size: 16 residues. Germline values: CDR1 MNHNY, CDR2 SVGAGI (reference sequence). CDR3 in amino acids: CASSFNSGLAANTQYF. The CDR3 nucleotides read TGTGCCAGCAGTTTCAACTCGGGACTAGCAGCGAATACGCAGTATTTT.

The gene calls are TRBV2 and TRBJ2-7; D is undetermined. Trimming shortened V by 7 bases and J by 1 base, and 11 bases separated the two germline ends. Per the germline V gene, CDR1 is SNHLY and CDR2 is FYNNEI. This CDR3 is built from 13 residues. Here the CDR3 reads CASKQEKSYEQYF. CDR3 DNA: TGTGCCAGCAAGCAGGAAAAATCCTACGAGCAGTACTTC.

This clone has a single count. The gene calls are TRBV7-8 and TRBJ1-2, with TRBD1 matching over 7 bases. The CDR3 is made up of 13 amino acids. Germline V gene sequence: CDR1 SGHVS, CDR2 FQNEAQ. Trimming at V came to 4 bases and at J to 7 bases, leaving 6 bases not matched to a gene. The CDR3 reads CASSSRTGRGYTF. Written as DNA, the CDR3 is TGTGCCAGCAGCTCGCGGACAGGCCGTGGCTACACCTTC.

The V call is TRBV2, the J call TRBJ1-4; the D gene is possibly TRBD1 (6 bases). This CDR3 comprises 16 residues. Trimming removed 6 bases at V and 4 bases at J, with 18 bases between. Germline-derived CDR1 and CDR2 are SNHLY and FYNNEI. The CDR3 sequence is CASREHQGSGNEKLFF. DNA of the CDR3: TGTGCCAGCAGGGAACATCAGGGGTCGGGTAATGAAAAACTGTTTTTT.

The CDR3 DNA sequence: TGTGCCAGTAGTGCCGACAGCCTTCAACTGTTCTTC. Encoded protein: CASSADSLQLFF. The chain is built from TRBV19 and TRBJ2-1; tentatively, D is TRBD1 (5 bases). The germline V gene encodes CDR1 LNHDA and CDR2 SQIVND (reference sequence). The length of the CDR3 is 12 residues. With 5 bases removed from V and 15 bases from J, the gap between germline ends came to 17 bases. Filled out from reference TRBV19 and TRBJ2-1, the complete variable domain reads DGGITQSPKYLFRKEGQNVTLSCEQNLNHDAMYWYRQDPGQGLRLIYYSQIVNDFQKGDIAEGYSVSREKKESFPLTVTSAQKNPTAFYLCASSADSLQLFFGPGTRLTVL.

This clone was seen a few times. The chain recombines TRBV5-1 with TRBJ1-5, with TRBD1 identical over 8 bases. With V trimmed by 4 bases and J by 4 bases, 7 bases remained unmatched. The CDR3 sequence is 15 residues long. Germline CDR1 SGHRS, CDR2 YFSETQ. CDR3 DNA sequence: TGCGCCAGCAGCGTTACCGGGACAGGTAATCAGCCCCAGCATTTT. As protein: CASSVTGTGNQPQHF.

The J gene is TRBJ1-2, the V gene TRBV18, with D unresolved. V lost 8 bases, J lost 4 bases, and 17 bases lay in between. CDR3 length: 14 amino acids. Per the germline V gene, CDR1 is KGHSH and CDR2 is LQKENI. CDR3 sequence reads: CASTPGRLAYGYTF. CDR3 nucleotides: TGTGCCAGCACTCCTGGGAGGTTGGCCTATGGCTACACCTTC.

The chain uses TRBV4-2 and TRBJ2-1, with 7 bases lining up with TRBD2. Germline-derived CDR1 and CDR2 are LGHNA and YNFKEQ. The CDR3 totals 16 residues. Trimming cost V 0 bases and J 5 bases; bases outside gene matches: 7. The CDR3, as DNA: TGTGCCAGCAGCCAAGACGCTAGCGGAGCCCACAATGAGCAGTTCTTC. Translating gives CASSQDASGAHNEQFF.

The V call is TRBV9, the J call TRBJ2-7, with TRBD1 matching over 7 bases. Germline V gives CDR1 SGDLS, CDR2 YYNGEE. V lost 5 bases to trimming and J lost 5 bases; unmatched junction nucleotides: 10. The CDR3 has 14 residues. CDR3 loop: CASSRTGAGNEQYF. Written as DNA, the CDR3 is TGTGCCAGCAGTCGTACAGGGGCCGGGAACGAGCAGTACTTC.

The rearrangement uses TRBV6-5 and TRBJ2-3; 7 nucleotides line up with TRBD1. Germline V gene lookup returns CDR1 MNHEY and CDR2 SVGAGI. CDR3 length: 14 amino acids. V dropped 6 bases and J dropped 0; count of bases not matched to a gene: 3. The CDR3 loop reads CASSQQGSTDTQYF. CDR3 nucleotides: TGTGCCAGCAGCCAACAGGGGAGCACAGATACGCAGTATTTT.

This clone was detected once. The chain has TRBV6-5 and TRBJ2-1; maybe TRBD2 (6 bases). Per germline, CDR1 MNHEY and CDR2 SVGAGI. Deletions cut 1 base from V and 2 bases from J, with 9 bases between. The length of the CDR3 is 15 residues. Here the CDR3 reads CASSYLAVTYNEQFF. CDR3 bases: TGTGCCAGCAGTTACTTAGCGGTTACCTACAATGAGCAGTTCTTC.